These T cell receptor beta chains were read from a single sample in a study of blood T cells in healthy people across ages. TCRdb reprocessed the 5' RACE reads with MiXCR, giving one entry per CDR3 protein. The sample has 800,000 or so distinct CDR3 sequences; 62% are singletons. The material sequenced was blood. The receptors come from a man aged 25 to 45 in good health. CDR3s leave out the opening cysteine and the closing phenylalanine or tryptophan. Each record gives: CDR3 protein, D gene, J gene, V gene. The D gene is left open where the match is weak.

CDR3aa: ASSFGGTSTDTQY
d_gene: -
j_gene: TRBJ2-3
v_gene: TRBV7-2

CDR3aa: ASSPHATGNFYEQY
d_gene: -
j_gene: TRBJ2-7
v_gene: TRBV28

CDR3aa: ATEGTRGETQY
d_gene: -
j_gene: -
v_gene: TRBV10-3

CDR3aa: ASSQDDSGLEQY
d_gene: -
j_gene: TRBJ2-7
v_gene: TRBV4-3

CDR3aa: SARDGWGHRDGQPQH
d_gene: -
j_gene: TRBJ1-5
v_gene: TRBV20-1

CDR3aa: AWSVTFGSPLH
d_gene: -
j_gene: TRBJ1-6
v_gene: TRBV30

CDR3aa: SVEDRRQEQY
d_gene: -
j_gene: TRBJ2-7
v_gene: TRBV29-1

CDR3aa: ASSCSSFTDEQY
d_gene: -
j_gene: TRBJ2-7
v_gene: TRBV3-1

CDR3aa: ASRPENGYT
d_gene: -
j_gene: TRBJ1-2
v_gene: TRBV28

CDR3aa: ASRYTWNTEAF
d_gene: -
j_gene: TRBJ1-1
v_gene: TRBV7-2

CDR3aa: ASSLSGRGVGYT
d_gene: -
j_gene: TRBJ1-2
v_gene: TRBV27

CDR3aa: ASSPGTADTQY
d_gene: -
j_gene: TRBJ2-3
v_gene: TRBV18

CDR3aa: ASSSGTSGGAYQF
d_gene: TRBD2
j_gene: TRBJ2-1
v_gene: TRBV11-2

CDR3aa: ASSLGGGKIAKTQY
d_gene: -
j_gene: TRBJ2-5
v_gene: TRBV7-9

CDR3aa: ARNSTGANTEAF
d_gene: -
j_gene: TRBJ1-1
v_gene: TRBV21-1